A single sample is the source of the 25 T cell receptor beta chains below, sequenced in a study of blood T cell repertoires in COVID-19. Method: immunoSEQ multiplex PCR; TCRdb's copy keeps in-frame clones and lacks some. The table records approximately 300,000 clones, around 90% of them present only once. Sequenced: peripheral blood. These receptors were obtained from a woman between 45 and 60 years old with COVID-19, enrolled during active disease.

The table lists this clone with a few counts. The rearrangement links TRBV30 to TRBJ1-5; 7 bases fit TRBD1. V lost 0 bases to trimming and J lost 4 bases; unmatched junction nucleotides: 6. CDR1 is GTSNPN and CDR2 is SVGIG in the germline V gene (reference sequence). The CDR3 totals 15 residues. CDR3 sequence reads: CAWSVQGGGNQPQHF. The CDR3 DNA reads TGTGCCTGGAGTGTACAAGGGGGCGGGAATCAGCCCCAGCATTTT.

CDR3 nucleotide sequence: TGTGCCAGCAGTTACTCGGGCGGGACGGGGGAGACCCAGTACTTC. Amino acids: CASSYSGGTGETQYF. The chain is built from TRBV6-5 and TRBJ2-5; a weak D match, TRBD2 (6 bases). The germline V gene has CDR1 MNHEY and CDR2 SVGAGI. The CDR3 runs 15 residues. V was shortened by 0 bases and J by 5 bases, with 13 bases between the two germline ends.

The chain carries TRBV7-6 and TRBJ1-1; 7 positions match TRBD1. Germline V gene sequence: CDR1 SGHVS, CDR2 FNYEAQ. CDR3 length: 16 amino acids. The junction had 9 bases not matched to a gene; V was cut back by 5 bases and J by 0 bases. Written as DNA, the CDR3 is TGTGCCAGCAGCCCTAGTAGGGGGCGCTTGAACACTGAAGCTTTCTTT. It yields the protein CASSPSRGRLNTEAFF.

The CDR3 loop is CASSSRDRGEDQQYF. The CDR3 nucleotides read TGTGCCAGCAGTAGCCGGGACAGGGGGGAGGATCAGCAGTACTTC. The genes are TRBV6-5 and TRBJ2-7, with 11 positions matching TRBD1. V trimming: 5 bases; J trimming: 8 bases; junction bases outside the gene matches: 11. Germline V gene lookup returns CDR1 MNHEY and CDR2 SVGAGI. The CDR3 covers 15 residues.

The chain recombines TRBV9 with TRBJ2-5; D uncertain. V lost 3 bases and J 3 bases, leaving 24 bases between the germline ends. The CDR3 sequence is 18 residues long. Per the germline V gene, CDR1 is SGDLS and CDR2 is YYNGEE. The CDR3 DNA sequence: TGTGCCAGCAGCGGGTCGAGTTTTTTTTCCCGAGGTGAAGAGACCCAGTACTTC. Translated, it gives CASSGSSFFSRGEETQYF.

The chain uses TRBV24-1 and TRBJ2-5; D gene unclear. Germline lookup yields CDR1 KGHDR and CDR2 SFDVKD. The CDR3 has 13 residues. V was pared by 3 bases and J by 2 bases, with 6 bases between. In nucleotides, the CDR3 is TGTGCCACCAGTGATGTCAGACAAGAGACCCAGTACTTC. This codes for CATSDVRQETQYF.

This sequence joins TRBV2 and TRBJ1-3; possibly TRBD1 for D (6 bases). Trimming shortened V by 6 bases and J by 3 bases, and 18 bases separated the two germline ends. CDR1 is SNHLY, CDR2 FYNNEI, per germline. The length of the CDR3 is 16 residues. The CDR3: CASSEHRVSFGNTIYF. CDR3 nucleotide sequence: TGTGCCAGCAGCGAACACAGGGTATCATTTGGAAACACCATATATTTT.

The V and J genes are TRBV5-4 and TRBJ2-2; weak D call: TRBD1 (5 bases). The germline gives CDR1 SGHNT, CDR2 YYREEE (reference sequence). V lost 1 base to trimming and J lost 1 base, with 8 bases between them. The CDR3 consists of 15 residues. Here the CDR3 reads CASSLRRGNTGELFF. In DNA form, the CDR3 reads TGTGCCAGCAGCTTGAGAAGGGGGAACACCGGGGAGCTGTTTTTT. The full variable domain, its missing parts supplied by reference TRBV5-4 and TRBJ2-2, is ETGVTQSPTHLIKTRGQQVTLRCSSQSGHNTVSWYQQALGQGPQFIFQYYREEENGRGNFPPRFSGLQFPNYSSELNVNALELDDSALYLCASSLRRGNTGELFFGEGSRLTVL.

CDR3 in DNA: TGTGCCAGCAGCTTAGCCGTTCACAGGTCCGAATCCTACGAGCAGTACTTC. This sequence encodes CASSLAVHRSESYEQYF. The chain combines TRBV7-2 with TRBJ2-7, with a weak D call TRBD1 (5 bases). The germline gives CDR1 SGHTA, CDR2 FQGNSA. V lost 0 bases to trimming and J lost 1 base, with 16 bases between them. This CDR3 has 17 residues.

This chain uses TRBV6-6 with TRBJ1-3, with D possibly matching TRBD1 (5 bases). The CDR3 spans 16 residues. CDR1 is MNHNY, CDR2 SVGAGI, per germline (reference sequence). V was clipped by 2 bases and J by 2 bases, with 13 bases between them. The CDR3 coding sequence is TGTGCCAGCAGTTACACCGGGGGGACTACTGGAAACACCATATATTTT. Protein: CASSYTGGTTGNTIYF.

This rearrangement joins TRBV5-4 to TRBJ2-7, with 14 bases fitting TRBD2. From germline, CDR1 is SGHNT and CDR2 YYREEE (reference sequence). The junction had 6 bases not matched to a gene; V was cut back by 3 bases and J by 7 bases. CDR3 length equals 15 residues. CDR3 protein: CASSSGLAGVGEQYF. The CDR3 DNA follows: TGTGCCAGCAGCTCGGGACTAGCGGGAGTAGGGGAGCAGTACTTC.

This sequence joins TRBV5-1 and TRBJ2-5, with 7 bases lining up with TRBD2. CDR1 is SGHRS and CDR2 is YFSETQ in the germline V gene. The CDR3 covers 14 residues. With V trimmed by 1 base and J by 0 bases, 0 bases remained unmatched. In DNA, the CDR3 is TGCGCCAGCAGCTTGAGCGGGGACCAAGAGACCCAGTACTTC. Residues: CASSLSGDQETQYF.

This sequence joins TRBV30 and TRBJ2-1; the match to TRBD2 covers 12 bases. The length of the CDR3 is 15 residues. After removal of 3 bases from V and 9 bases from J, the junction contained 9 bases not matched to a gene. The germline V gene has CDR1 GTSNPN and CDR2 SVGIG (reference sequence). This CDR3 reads CAWSPLASGRGEQFF. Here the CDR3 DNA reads TGTGCCTGGAGCCCCCTGGCTAGCGGGAGGGGTGAGCAGTTCTTC.

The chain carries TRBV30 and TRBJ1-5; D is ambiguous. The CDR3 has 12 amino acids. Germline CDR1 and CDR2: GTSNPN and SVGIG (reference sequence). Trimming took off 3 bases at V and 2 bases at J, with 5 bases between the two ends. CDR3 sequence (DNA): TGTGCCTGGAGCAGTGGCAATCAGCCCCAGCATTTT. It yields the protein CAWSSGNQPQHF.

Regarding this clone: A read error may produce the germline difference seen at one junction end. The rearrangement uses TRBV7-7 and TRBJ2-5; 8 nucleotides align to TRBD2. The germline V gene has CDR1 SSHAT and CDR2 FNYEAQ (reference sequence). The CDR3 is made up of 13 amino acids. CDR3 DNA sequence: TGTGCTAGCAGCGGGACTAGCCAAGAGACCCAGTACTTC. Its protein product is CASSGTSQETQYF.

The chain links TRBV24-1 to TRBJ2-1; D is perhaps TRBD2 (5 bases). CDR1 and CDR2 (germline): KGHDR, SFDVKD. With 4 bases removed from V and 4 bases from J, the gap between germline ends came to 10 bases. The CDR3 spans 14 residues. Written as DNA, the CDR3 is TGTGCCACCAGTGACCGGACTTATTACAATGAGCAGTTCTTC. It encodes CATSDRTYYNEQFF.

The CDR3 here is CAWSEAGGPNTQYF. The CDR3 DNA follows: TGTGCCTGGAGTGAAGCGGGAGGGCCCAATACGCAGTATTTT. This chain uses TRBV30 with TRBJ2-3, with 10 positions matching TRBD2. This CDR3 has 14 amino acids. Germline V gene lookup returns CDR1 GTSNPN and CDR2 SVGIG (reference sequence). After removal of 1 base from V and 7 bases from J, the junction contained 5 bases not matched to a gene.

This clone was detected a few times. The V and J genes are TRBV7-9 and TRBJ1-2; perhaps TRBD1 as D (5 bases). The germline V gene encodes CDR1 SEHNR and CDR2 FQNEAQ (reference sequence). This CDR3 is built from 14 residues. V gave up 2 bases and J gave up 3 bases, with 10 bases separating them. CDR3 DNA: TGTGCCAGCAGCTTATCAGGGAACTACTATGGCTACACCTTC. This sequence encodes CASSLSGNYYGYTF.

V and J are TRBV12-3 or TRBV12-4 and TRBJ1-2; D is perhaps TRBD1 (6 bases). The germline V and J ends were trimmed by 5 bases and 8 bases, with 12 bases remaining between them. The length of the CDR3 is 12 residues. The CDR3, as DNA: TGTGCCAGCAGTCGGGACACGTGGGGCTACACCTTC. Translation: CASSRDTWGYTF.

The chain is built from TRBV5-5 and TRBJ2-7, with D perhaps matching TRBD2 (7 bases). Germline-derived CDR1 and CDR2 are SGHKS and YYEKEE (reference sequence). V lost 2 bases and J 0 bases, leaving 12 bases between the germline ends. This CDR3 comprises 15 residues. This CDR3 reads CASSFGGRPSYEQYF. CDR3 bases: TGTGCCAGCAGCTTCGGGGGGCGGCCCTCCTACGAGCAGTACTTC.

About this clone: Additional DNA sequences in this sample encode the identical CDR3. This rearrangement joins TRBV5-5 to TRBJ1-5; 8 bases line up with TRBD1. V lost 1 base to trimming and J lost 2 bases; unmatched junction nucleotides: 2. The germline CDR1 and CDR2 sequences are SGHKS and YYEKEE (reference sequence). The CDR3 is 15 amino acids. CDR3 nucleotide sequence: TGTGCCAGCAGCTTGTCAGGGGGCGGCAATCAGCCCCAGCATTTT. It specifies CASSLSGGGNQPQHF.

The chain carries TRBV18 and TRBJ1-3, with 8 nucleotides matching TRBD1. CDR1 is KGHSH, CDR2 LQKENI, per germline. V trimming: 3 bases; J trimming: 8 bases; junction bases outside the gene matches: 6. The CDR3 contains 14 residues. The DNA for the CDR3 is TGTGCCAGCTCACCCCCCGGACAGGGTGACACCATATATTTT. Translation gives CASSPPGQGDTIYF.

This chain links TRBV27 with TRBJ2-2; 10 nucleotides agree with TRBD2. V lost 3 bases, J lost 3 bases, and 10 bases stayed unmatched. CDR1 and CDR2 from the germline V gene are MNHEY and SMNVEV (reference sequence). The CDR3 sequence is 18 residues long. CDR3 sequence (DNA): TGTGCCAGCAGTTTCGCCGGGACTAGCGTTAGAGACACCGGGGAGCTGTTTTTT. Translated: CASSFAGTSVRDTGELFF.

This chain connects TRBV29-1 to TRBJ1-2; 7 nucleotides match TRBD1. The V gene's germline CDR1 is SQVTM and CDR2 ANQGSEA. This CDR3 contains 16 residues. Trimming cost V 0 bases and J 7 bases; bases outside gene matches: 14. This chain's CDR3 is CSVEDRGGHRGIGYTF. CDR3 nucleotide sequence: TGCAGCGTTGAAGATCGGGGGGGCCACAGGGGAATTGGCTACACCTTC.

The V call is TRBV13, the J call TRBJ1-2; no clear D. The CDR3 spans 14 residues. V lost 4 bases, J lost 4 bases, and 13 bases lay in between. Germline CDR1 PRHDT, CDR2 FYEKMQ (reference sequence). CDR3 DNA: TGTGCCAGCAGCTCCGGGGTCCTGTCCTATGGCTACACCTTC. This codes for CASSSGVLSYGYTF.